A single TCR beta chain is shown here with its context. Germline-derived CDR1 and CDR2 are SEHNR and FQNEAQ (reference sequence). This CDR3 spans 12 amino acids. Trimming pared 5 bases from V and 4 bases from J, leaving 6 bases between. The data originate from a study of beta chain features in type 1 diabetes. Study details: Across every sample, about 110 million sorted cells were examined in total.

Sorted CD4+ subsets: naive, central memory, regulatory, stem cell-like memory (CD45RO/CCR7/CD25/CD127/CD95/CD27 panel). Every bit of the isolated RNA underwent reverse transcription, so sequencing read expressed TCRB transcripts. Assay used: immunoSEQ multiplex PCR; TCRdb lists only in-frame clones, some missing. The table records approximately 470,000 clones, 25% to 35% of them present only once. This receptor was identified in a young man in good health. What was sequenced was naive CD4+ T cells from blood. V and J are TRBV7-9 and TRBJ2-1; D is unresolved. Written as DNA, the CDR3 is TGTGCCAGCAGCCTGTATTACAATGAGCAGTTCTTC. It is translated as CASSLYYNEQFF.